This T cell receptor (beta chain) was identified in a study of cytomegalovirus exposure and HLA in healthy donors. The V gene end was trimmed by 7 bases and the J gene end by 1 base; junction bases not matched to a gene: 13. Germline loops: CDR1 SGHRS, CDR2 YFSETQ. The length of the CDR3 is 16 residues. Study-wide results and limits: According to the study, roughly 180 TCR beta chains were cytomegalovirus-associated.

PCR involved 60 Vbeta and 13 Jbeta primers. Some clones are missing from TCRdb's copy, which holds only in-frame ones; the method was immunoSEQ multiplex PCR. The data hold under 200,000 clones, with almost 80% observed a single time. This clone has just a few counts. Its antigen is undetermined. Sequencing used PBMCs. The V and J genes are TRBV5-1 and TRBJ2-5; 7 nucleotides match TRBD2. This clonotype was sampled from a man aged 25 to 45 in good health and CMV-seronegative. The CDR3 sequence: CASCTAGGSLQETQYF. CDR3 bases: TGCGCCAGCTGCACCGCTGGCGGGAGCCTCCAAGAGACCCAGTACTTC.